The subject of this entry is one T cell receptor beta chain. The V end lost 5 bases, the J end lost 4 bases, and 12 bases lay between the germline ends. This CDR3 has 13 amino acids. Germline V gene data show CDR1 as ENHRY and CDR2 as SYGVKD. PCR employed 60 Vbeta and 13 Jbeta primers. Produced via immunoSEQ multiplex PCR; TCRdb's table is partial and in-frame only. The data show roughly 160,000 clones, around 80% seen once. The data originate from a study of cytomegalovirus exposure and HLA in healthy donors. Study at large: About 80 million unique TCRs, all from HLA-typed donors, were included in an early release of the data.

Sequences were obtained from PBMCs. The TCR was taken from a man aged 35 to 55 in good health and CMV-seronegative. The chain couples TRBV10-3 to TRBJ2-7, with a weak D call TRBD2 (6 bases). DNA of the CDR3: TGTGCCATCAGTCTGGGACTTTATTACGAGCAGTACTTC. It translates to CAISLGLYYEQYF.